This T cell receptor beta chain was captured in a study of blood T cell repertoires in COVID-19 (TCRdb year 2020). The study in broad terms: Samples covering the acute and convalescent phases of COVID-19 were provided by collaborators in the United States, Italy and Spain. The material from the prospective study consisted of cDNA or gDNA derived from T cells, B-cell-depleted T cells, or PBMCs. Deeply sampled blood TCRbeta repertoires from subjects exposed to, actively infected with, or recovered from COVID-19 were included in the dataset. A freely available public database, intended as a resource for researchers studying the immune response to SARS-CoV-2, is where the repertoires were released. Samples were obtained from the ongoing ImmuneRACE study (first 160 participants) and from over 1,000 subjects provided by 6 global collaborators. The sample metadata nearly always contained a de-identified subject ID, COVID-19 status, age in years and sex. Where available, HLA class I and class II types were taken from metadata supplied by the sample provider and were not determined by assay-based typing.

Trimmed from V: 6 bases; trimmed from J: 1 base; junction bases lacking a gene match: 7. The CDR3 contains 15 residues, cysteine and phenylalanine counted. This entry keeps only the CDR3 DNA: 45 bases, framed from base 1. The germline V gene specifies SGDLS as CDR1 and YYNGEE as CDR2. Collaborating institutions collected whole blood in K2EDTA tubes following their own protocols. For TCRbeta analysis, collaborators shipped samples as frozen whole blood, isolated PBMCs, or DNA extracted from either of those sample types. TCRbeta CDR3 regions were amplified from genomic DNA by means of the immunoSEQ Assay, a bias-controlled multiplex PCR. Per the authors' processing: The number of nucleated cells in each sample was estimated from the amplification of reference gene primers within the assay. Sequence reads were collapsed and filtered to measure the absolute abundance of every unique TCRbeta CDR3 rearrangement. For each sample, productive Simpson clonality was calculated as the square root of Simpson's diversity index across productive rearrangements. Drawn from immuneACCESS, this table holds only the in-frame rearrangements with V and J called that TCRdb kept. Clones are partly lost; checked studies trace under half to an unresolved V gene and leave the rest unexplained. For V, J and clone size, that table is used; D and trimming come from the DNA. For this sample the table gives some 64,000 clones, of which more than 60% were detected only once. Under 7% of the sample belongs to the ten largest clones.

In this sample, this clone turned up a few times. Its specific antigen is unknown. No base quality information exists; no much larger clone differs at one position. Summary of the overall study and its limitations: The quantity of clinical and demographic metadata differed by source and by participant and was supplied without curation.

The material sequenced was peripheral blood. The chain is assembled from TRBV9 and TRBJ2-3, with 8 bases in between that match TRBD1. The clonotype originates from a human donor in a cohort sampled during active COVID-19. The CDR3 region reads CASNDRGYGTDTQYF. The DNA sequence follows: TGTGCCAGCAACGACAGGGGCTACGGCACAGATACGCAGTATTTT.